This TCR beta chain was captured in a study of shared clonotypes between healthy human individuals. Repertoires were generated with immunoSEQ multiplex PCR, while TCRdb's copy carries only in-frame clones and drops some. The sample lists about 2.2 million clones; 85% to 95% were seen once. Naive CD8 populations comprised CD45RO-negative cells positively selected for CCR7, excluding terminally differentiated effector memory CD45RA+ cells. Study-level points and caveats: The naive CD4 repertoires of a few donors were compared, and around 5% of clonotypes were shared.

Regarding this clone: The antigen is undetermined.

Germline V gene data show CDR1 as SGHTA and CDR2 as FQGNSA. This CDR3 has 19 amino acids. V gave up 4 bases and J gave up 3 bases; unmatched junction bases: 16. Sequences were obtained from naive CD8+ T cells from PBMCs. This clonotype originated in a man aged 18 to 29 in good health. Some clones in this sample may be carry-over from other donors' samples. The rearrangement links TRBV7-2 to TRBJ1-4; TRBD1 matches 8 bases. DNA for the CDR3: TGTGCCAGCAGCTCCTTCGGACAGGGTTCCACCACTCCTAATGAAAAACTGTTTTTT. Residues: CASSSFGQGSTTPNEKLFF.